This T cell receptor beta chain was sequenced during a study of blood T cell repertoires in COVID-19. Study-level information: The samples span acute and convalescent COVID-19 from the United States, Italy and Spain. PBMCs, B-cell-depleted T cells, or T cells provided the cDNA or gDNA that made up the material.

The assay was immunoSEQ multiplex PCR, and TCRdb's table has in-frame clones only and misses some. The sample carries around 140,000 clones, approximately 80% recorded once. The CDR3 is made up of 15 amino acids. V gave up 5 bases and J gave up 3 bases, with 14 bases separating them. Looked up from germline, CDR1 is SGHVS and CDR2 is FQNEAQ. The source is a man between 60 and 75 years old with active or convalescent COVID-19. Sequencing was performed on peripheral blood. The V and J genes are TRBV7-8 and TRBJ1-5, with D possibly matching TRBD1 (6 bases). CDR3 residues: CASSPGRDTNQPQHF. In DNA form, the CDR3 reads TGTGCCAGCAGCCCAGGAAGGGACACCAATCAGCCCCAGCATTTT.